The 25 T cell receptor beta chains below all came from one sample that was sequenced in a study of blood T cell repertoires in COVID-19. Profiled with immunoSEQ multiplex PCR; TCRdb holds only in-frame clones, not every one. The sample yields about 440,000 clones, around 88% seen once. The material sequenced was peripheral blood. These receptors were collected from a woman in her 50s with COVID-19, enrolled during active disease.

The chain is built from TRBV4-1 and TRBJ1-2; 7 nucleotides match TRBD1. Germline CDR1 and CDR2: MGHRA and YSYEKL. This CDR3 comprises 16 residues. V was clipped by 0 bases and J by 8 bases; unmatched bases: 12. This chain's CDR3 is CASSQDGTVTSGGYTF. The CDR3 DNA reads as TGCGCCAGCAGCCAAGACGGGACAGTGACCTCCGGGGGCTACACCTTC.

The chain carries TRBV30 and TRBJ2-7, with 9 bases matching TRBD1. This CDR3 region has 14 residues. With V trimmed by 7 bases and J by 5 bases, 12 bases remained unmatched. Germline-derived CDR1 and CDR2 are GTSNPN and SVGIG (reference sequence). CDR3 protein: CAFGTGWTRDEQYF. The CDR3 nucleotides are TGTGCCTTCGGGACAGGGTGGACGAGAGACGAGCAGTACTTC. The variable domain in full, with the rest retrieved from reference TRBV30 and TRBJ2-7, is SQTIHQWPATLVQPVGSPLSLECTVEGTSNPNLYWYRQAAGRGLQLLFYSVGIGQISSEVPQNLSASRPQDRQFILSSKKLLLSDSGFYLCAFGTGWTRDEQYFGPGTRLTVT.

The chain employs TRBV28 and TRBJ2-7, with 10 nucleotides matching TRBD2. From germline, CDR1 is MDHEN and CDR2 SYDVKM. CDR3 length equals 15 residues. V lost 7 bases, J lost 1 base, and 7 bases stayed unmatched. The CDR3 reads CASNPGLADSYEQYF. For the CDR3, the DNA is TGTGCCAGCAATCCCGGACTAGCGGATTCCTACGAGCAGTACTTC.

The chain has TRBV6-1 and TRBJ2-2; 13 positions match TRBD2. Germline assignment: CDR1 MNHNS and CDR2 SASEGT. The CDR3 is 17 residues long. V lost 3 bases to trimming and J lost 5 bases; unmatched junction nucleotides: 6. The CDR3 bases are TGTGCCAGCAGTGACCTTGGACTAGCGGGGGTGACCGGGGAGCTGTTTTTT. It yields the protein CASSDLGLAGVTGELFF.

This clone occurred once. The likely explanation is a read error, given a far larger clone one base away. V gene TRBV5-1 combines with J gene TRBJ1-1; D uncertain. This CDR3 region has 14 residues. CDR1 and CDR2 from the germline V gene are SGHRS and YFSETQ. Trimming removed 0 bases at V and 1 base at J, with 7 bases between. CDR3 sequence reads: CASSLGEGNTEAFF. DNA for the CDR3: TGCGCCAGCAGCTTGGGAGAGGGGAACACTGAAGCTTTCTTT.

The J gene is TRBJ2-1, the V gene TRBV7-8; 12 positions match TRBD2. CDR3 length: 16 residues. The germline V gene has CDR1 SGHVS and CDR2 FQNEAQ. The V gene end was trimmed by 3 bases and the J gene end by 7 bases; junction bases not matched to a gene: 7. CDR3 DNA: TGTGCCAGCAGCTTTTCCGGACTAGCGGGGAAAAATGAGCAGTTCTTC. It translates to CASSFSGLAGKNEQFF.

This chain connects TRBV7-9 to TRBJ2-1, with D possibly being TRBD1 (6 bases). CDR1 is SEHNR and CDR2 is FQNEAQ in the germline V gene (reference sequence). The CDR3 totals 16 residues. Trimming removed 5 bases from V and 7 bases from J, with 21 bases in between. CDR3 nucleotide sequence: TGTGCCAGCAGCCAGGGGCCGGGATCCCTGCTTAATGAGCAGTTCTTC. Residues: CASSQGPGSLLNEQFF.

This clone showed up just once. V and J are TRBV11-2 and TRBJ2-7, with TRBD1 as a possible D gene (6 bases). Trimming took off 4 bases at V and 2 bases at J, with 15 bases between the two ends. The CDR3 totals 15 residues. Germline CDR1 is SGHAT and CDR2 is FQNNGV. CDR3: CASSSIRGRAYEQYF. The CDR3 coding sequence is TGTGCCAGCAGCTCCATCAGGGGAAGGGCCTACGAGCAGTACTTC.

This clone came up once. The chain combines TRBV19 with TRBJ1-5; tentatively, D is TRBD1 (6 bases). The CDR3 has 15 residues. CDR1 and CDR2 (germline): LNHDA, SQIVND (reference sequence). Trimming pared 3 bases from V and 6 bases from J, leaving 15 bases between. For the CDR3, the DNA is TGTGCCAGTAGTATTGTGCGGGAGGGGGTTCAGCCCCAGCATTTT. It encodes CASSIVREGVQPQHF.

V gene TRBV12-3 or TRBV12-4 combines with J gene TRBJ1-6, with 8 positions matching TRBD1. After removal of 6 bases from V and 7 bases from J, the junction contained 2 bases not matched to a gene. CDR3 length: 13 residues. CDR3 bases: TGTGCCAGCAGGACAGGGGTGAATTCACCCCTCCACTTT. It is translated as CASRTGVNSPLHF.

The CDR3 nucleotides are TGCGCCAGCAGCTTGGTAAGCGGGAAAGTGGTCACCGGGGAGCTGTTTTTT. This gives the protein CASSLVSGKVVTGELFF. The chain employs TRBV5-1 and TRBJ2-2; 7 positions agree with TRBD2. This CDR3 contains 17 residues. V gave up 0 bases and J gave up 4 bases; unmatched junction bases: 9. Germline lookup yields CDR1 SGHRS and CDR2 YFSETQ.

V is TRBV5-5 and J is TRBJ2-5, with 9 bases fitting TRBD2. V was clipped by 2 bases and J by 5 bases; unmatched bases: 7. The germline CDR1 and CDR2 sequences are SGHKS and YYEKEE (reference sequence). This CDR3 has 15 residues. DNA of the CDR3: TGTGCCAGCAGCTTAATAGCGGGGGAGAGTGAGACCCAGTACTTC. This sequence encodes CASSLIAGESETQYF.

The chain employs TRBV11-2 and TRBJ1-5, with a tentative D call TRBD1 (5 bases). CDR3 size: 16 residues. V was shortened by 8 bases and J by 4 bases, with 21 bases between the two germline ends. Per germline, CDR1 SGHAT and CDR2 FQNNGV. The CDR3 protein is CASVALRVGGNQPQHF. DNA of the CDR3: TGTGCCAGCGTAGCCCTTAGGGTGGGGGGTAATCAGCCCCAGCATTTT.

This clone was seen only once. The rearrangement joins TRBV7-9 to TRBJ2-5; D unresolved. Germline V gene data show CDR1 as SEHNR and CDR2 as FQNEAQ (reference sequence). The CDR3 consists of 14 residues. V was cut by 1 base and J by 0 bases, with 6 bases left in between. This CDR3 is CASSLGSYQETQYF. CDR3 DNA: TGTGCCAGCAGCTTAGGGAGTTACCAAGAGACCCAGTACTTC.

This rearrangement joins TRBV6-1 to TRBJ2-7; weak D call: TRBD1 (5 bases). V was trimmed by 1 base and J by 6 bases, leaving 7 bases between them. This CDR3 comprises 12 residues. CDR1 is MNHNS and CDR2 is SASEGT in the germline V gene. This chain's CDR3 is CASSEVRAEQYF. In nucleotides, the CDR3 is TGTGCCAGCAGTGAAGTCAGGGCCGAGCAGTACTTC.

The rearrangement joins TRBV5-8 to TRBJ1-3; D remains ambiguous. The CDR3 length is 15 residues. Looked up from germline, CDR1 is SGHTS and CDR2 is YDEGEE. Trimming stripped 0 bases from V and 0 bases from J, with 7 bases between. CDR3 coding DNA: TGTGCCAGCAGCTTGGGACTTATCTCTGGAAACACCATATATTTT. Its translation is CASSLGLISGNTIYF.

V usage is TRBV2 and J usage is TRBJ1-1; 8 positions match TRBD1. The trim removed 7 bases at V and 1 base at J, leaving 11 bases unmatched. The CDR3 length is 16 residues. Germline V gene sequence: CDR1 SNHLY, CDR2 FYNNEI. The CDR3 sequence is CASTIGTGWGNTEAFF. DNA for the CDR3: TGTGCCAGCACTATAGGGACAGGATGGGGGAACACTGAAGCTTTCTTT.

The chain combines TRBV9 with TRBJ2-2; D unresolved. This CDR3 region has 16 residues. Germline CDR1 SGDLS, CDR2 YYNGEE. V dropped 3 bases and J dropped 6 bases, with 18 bases sitting between them. The CDR3 nucleotides read TGTGCCAGCAGCGGATCCCCTACTGGTTTATCCGGGGAGCTGTTTTTT. Translation: CASSGSPTGLSGELFF.

The V gene is TRBV6-5, the J gene TRBJ2-7, with 8 bases that match TRBD2. Germline V gene data show CDR1 as MNHEY and CDR2 as SVGAGI. CDR3 size: 14 residues. The ends lost 0 bases at V and 5 bases at J; junction bases unmatched: 3. CDR3 residues: CASSYSAGGDEQYF. The CDR3 nucleotides read TGTGCCAGCAGTTACTCCGCGGGAGGTGACGAGCAGTACTTC.

As regards this clone: This sample also contains other DNA sequences that code for the same CDR3. The rearrangement joins TRBV12-3 or TRBV12-4 to TRBJ2-3; D not certain. This CDR3 has 11 amino acids. Between the trimmed V and J ends, which lost 3 bases and 6 bases, there was a span of 4 bases. The CDR3 here is CASSFSDTQYF. CDR3 DNA: TGTGCCAGCAGTTTCTCCGATACGCAGTATTTT.

The V gene is TRBV23-1, the J gene TRBJ1-2, with 8 bases lining up with TRBD1. TRBV23-1 is known as an ORF, though its function is uncertain. V dropped 7 bases and J dropped 8; count of bases not matched to a gene: 6. The CDR3 runs 12 residues. CDR3: CASITGGGGYTF. As DNA, the CDR3 is TGCGCCAGCATCACAGGGGGTGGGGGCTACACCTTC.

The genes are TRBV2 and TRBJ2-2; 8 nucleotides line up with TRBD1. The CDR3 has 15 amino acids. The ends lost 6 bases at V and 7 bases at J; junction bases unmatched: 10. Germline V gene data show CDR1 as SNHLY and CDR2 as FYNNEI. CDR3 sequence: CASSHSQGGNGELFF. CDR3 DNA sequence: TGTGCCAGCAGCCATTCACAGGGGGGAAACGGGGAGCTGTTTTTT.

The sample holds one count of this clone. The chain carries TRBV24-1 and TRBJ2-3; 7 bases line up with TRBD1. The CDR3 covers 16 residues. Germline V CDR1 and CDR2: KGHDR, SFDVKD. V trimming: 4 bases; J trimming: 0 bases; junction bases outside the gene matches: 6. The CDR3 reads CATSETTGSSTDTQYF. In DNA form, the CDR3 reads TGTGCCACCAGTGAGACGACAGGGTCTAGCACAGATACGCAGTATTTT.

The chain recombines TRBV19 with TRBJ1-2; tentatively, D is TRBD1 (5 bases). The V and J ends lost 9 bases and 4 bases respectively, with 15 bases between them. CDR3 length: 13 residues. Germline V CDR1 and CDR2: LNHDA, SQIVND (reference sequence). The DNA of the CDR3 is TGTGCCAGCCCCGAACAGGTTGGCTATGGCTACACCTTC. Translation: CASPEQVGYGYTF.

V gene TRBV19 combines with J gene TRBJ1-1; a possible D gene is TRBD1 (5 bases). Germline CDR1 and CDR2: LNHDA and SQIVND (reference sequence). The CDR3 runs 13 residues. V dropped 0 bases and J dropped 10 bases, with 12 bases sitting between them. The CDR3 is CASSIDLSGGAFF. The DNA of the CDR3 is TGTGCCAGTAGTATAGATCTATCCGGGGGAGCTTTCTTT. The full variable domain, with the rest looked up from reference TRBV19 and TRBJ1-1, is DGGITQSPKYLFRKEGQNVTLSCEQNLNHDAMYWYRQDPGQGLRLIYYSQIVNDFQKGDIAEGYSVSREKKESFPLTVTSAQKNPTAFYLCASSIDLSGGAFFGQGTRLTVV.